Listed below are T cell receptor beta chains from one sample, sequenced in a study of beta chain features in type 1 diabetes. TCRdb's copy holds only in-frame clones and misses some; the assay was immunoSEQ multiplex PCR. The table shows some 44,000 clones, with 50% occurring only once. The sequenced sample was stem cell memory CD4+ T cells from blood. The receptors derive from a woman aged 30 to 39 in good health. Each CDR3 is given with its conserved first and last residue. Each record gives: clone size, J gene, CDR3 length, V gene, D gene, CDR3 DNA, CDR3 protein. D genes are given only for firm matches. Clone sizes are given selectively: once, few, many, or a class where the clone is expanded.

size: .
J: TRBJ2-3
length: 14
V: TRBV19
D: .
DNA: TGTGCCAGTGGGGCAGTCACCGGCGCAGATACGCAGTATTTT
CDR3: CASGAVTGADTQYF

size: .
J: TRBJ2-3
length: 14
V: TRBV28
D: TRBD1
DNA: TGTGCCAGTCTAACGGGACAGTTCACAGATACGCAGTATTTT
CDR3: CASLTGQFTDTQYF

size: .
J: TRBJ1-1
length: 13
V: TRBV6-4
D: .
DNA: TGTGCCAGCAGTGCCCAGGGAGGCACTGAAGCTTTCTTT
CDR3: CASSAQGGTEAFF

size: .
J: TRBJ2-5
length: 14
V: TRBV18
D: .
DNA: TGTGCCAGCTCACCAAAGGCCGGGAAAGAGACCCAGTACTTC
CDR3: CASSPKAGKETQYF

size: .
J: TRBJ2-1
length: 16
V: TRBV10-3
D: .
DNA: TGTGCCATCAGTGAGTCTGGGGGGGCGACTTCCAATGAGCAGTTCTTC
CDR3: CAISESGGATSNEQFF

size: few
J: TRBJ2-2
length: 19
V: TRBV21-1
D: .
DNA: TGTGCCAGCAGCAAAAGCGCCCCCGGGACACCCTCACCCGCCGGGGAGCTGTTTTTT
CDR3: CASSKSAPGTPSPAGELFF

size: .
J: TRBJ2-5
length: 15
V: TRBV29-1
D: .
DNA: TGCAGCGTTCCCCATTGGGGCAGGGGAGAACAGACCCAGTACTTC
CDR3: CSVPHWGRGEQTQYF

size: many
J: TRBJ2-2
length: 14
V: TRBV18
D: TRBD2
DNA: TGTGCCAGCTGGAGCGGGATTGTCGGCGGGGAGCTGTTTTTT
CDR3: CASWSGIVGGELFF

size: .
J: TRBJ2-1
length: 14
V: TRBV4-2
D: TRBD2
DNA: TGTGCCAGCAGCGGGTCTAGCGGGAATAATGAGCAGTTCTTC
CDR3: CASSGSSGNNEQFF

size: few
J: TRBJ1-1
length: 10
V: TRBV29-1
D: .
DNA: TGCAGCGTAGAGGAGTCGGAGGCTTTCTTT
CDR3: CSVEESEAFF

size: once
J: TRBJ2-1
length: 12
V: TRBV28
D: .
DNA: TGTGCCAGCAGGACAGGCTACAATGAGCAGTTCTTC
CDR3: CASRTGYNEQFF

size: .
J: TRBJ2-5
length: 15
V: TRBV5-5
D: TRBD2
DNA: TGTGCCACTGGACTAGCGGGGGGTATCCAAGAGACCCAGTACTTC
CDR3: CATGLAGGIQETQYF

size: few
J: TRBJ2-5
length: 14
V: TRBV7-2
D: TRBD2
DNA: TGTGCCAGCAGCTTAAGCGGGAGGAAAGAGACCCAGTACTTC
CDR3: CASSLSGRKETQYF

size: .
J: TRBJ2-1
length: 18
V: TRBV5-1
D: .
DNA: TGCGCCAGCAGCCTCACAACAGGGTTAACAAGCTCCTACAATGAGCAGTTCTTC
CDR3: CASSLTTGLTSSYNEQFF

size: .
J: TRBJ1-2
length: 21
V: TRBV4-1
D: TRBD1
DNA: TGCGCCAGCAGCCAAGAGACCGCTTTTGACAGGGGCCCTAAAATACCTTATGGCTACACCTTC
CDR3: CASSQETAFDRGPKIPYGYTF

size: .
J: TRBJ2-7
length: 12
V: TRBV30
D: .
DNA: TGTGCCTTAAAGACAGGAGTCTACGAGCAGTACTTC
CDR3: CALKTGVYEQYF

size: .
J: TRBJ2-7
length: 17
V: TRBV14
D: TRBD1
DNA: TGTGCCAGCAGCCAAGTAGAACGGACAGGGGGCTCCTACGAGCAGTACTTC
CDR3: CASSQVERTGGSYEQYF